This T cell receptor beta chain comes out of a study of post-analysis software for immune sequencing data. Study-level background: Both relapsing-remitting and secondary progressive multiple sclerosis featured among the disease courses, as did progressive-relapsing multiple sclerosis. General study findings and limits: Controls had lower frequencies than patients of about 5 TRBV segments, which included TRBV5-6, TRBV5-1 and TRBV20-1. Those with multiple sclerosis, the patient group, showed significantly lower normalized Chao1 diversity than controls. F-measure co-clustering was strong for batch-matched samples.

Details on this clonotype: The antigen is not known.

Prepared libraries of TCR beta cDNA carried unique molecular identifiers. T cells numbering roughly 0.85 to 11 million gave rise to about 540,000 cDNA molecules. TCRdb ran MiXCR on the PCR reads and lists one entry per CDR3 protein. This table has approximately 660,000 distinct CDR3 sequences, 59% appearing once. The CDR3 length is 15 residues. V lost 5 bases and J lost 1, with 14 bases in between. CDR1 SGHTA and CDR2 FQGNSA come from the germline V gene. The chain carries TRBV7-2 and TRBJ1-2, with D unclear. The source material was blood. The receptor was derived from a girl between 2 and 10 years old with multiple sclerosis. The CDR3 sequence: CASSRADKFNYGYTF. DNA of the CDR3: TGTGCCAGCAGCCGTGCCGACAAGTTTAACTATGGCTACACCTTC. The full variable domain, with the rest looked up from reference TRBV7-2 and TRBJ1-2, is GAGVSQSPSNKVTEKGKDVELRCDPISGHTALYWYRQSLGQGLEFLIYFQGNSAPDKSGLPSDRFSAERTGGSVSTLTIQRTQQEDSAVYLCASSRADKFNYGYTFGSGTRLTVV.